This T cell receptor (beta chain) derives from a study of blood T cell repertoires in COVID-19. About the research overall: There were acute and convalescent COVID-19 samples, and they came from the United States, Italy and Spain. Sample material is recorded as cDNA or gDNA derived from T cells, B-cell-depleted T cells, or PBMCs.

V dropped 10 bases and J dropped 1 base, with 19 bases sitting between them. This CDR3 is built from 15 residues. Germline V CDR1 and CDR2: MNHEY, SVGAGI. In the authors' workflow: For nucleated cells, counts were estimated from reference gene primer amplification. The repertoire was sequenced with immunoSEQ multiplex PCR; TCRdb's copy has only in-frame clones and lacks some. V and J calls plus clone size are reproduced from that table; the DNA served to infer D and trimming. This sample carries 200,000 to 250,000 clones, approximately 90% of them seen once, and the ten largest clones take 2% to 3%. Patients from Seattle were sampled longitudinally, starting during active infection.

The genes are TRBV6-5 and TRBJ1-1, with D hard to call. The sequence was collected from a man aged 25 to 40 with COVID-19, enrolled during active disease. The sample was peripheral blood. Here the CDR3 reads CATEPYKRPNTEAFF. The CDR3 nucleotides are TGTGCCACCGAGCCTTATAAGAGGCCGAACACTGAAGCTTTCTTT.